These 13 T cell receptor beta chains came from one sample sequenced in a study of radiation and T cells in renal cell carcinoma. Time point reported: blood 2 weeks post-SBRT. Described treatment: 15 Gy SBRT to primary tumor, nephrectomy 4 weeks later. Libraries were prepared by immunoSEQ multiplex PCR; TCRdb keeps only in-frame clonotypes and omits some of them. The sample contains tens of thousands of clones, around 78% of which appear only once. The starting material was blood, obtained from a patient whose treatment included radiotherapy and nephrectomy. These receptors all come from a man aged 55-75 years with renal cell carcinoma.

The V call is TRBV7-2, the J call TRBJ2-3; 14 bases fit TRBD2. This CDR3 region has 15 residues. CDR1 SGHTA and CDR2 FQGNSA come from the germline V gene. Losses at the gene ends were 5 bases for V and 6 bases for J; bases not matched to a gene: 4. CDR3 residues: CASSLWTSGGDTQYF. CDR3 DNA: TGTGCCAGCAGCCTCTGGACTAGCGGGGGGGATACGCAGTATTTT.

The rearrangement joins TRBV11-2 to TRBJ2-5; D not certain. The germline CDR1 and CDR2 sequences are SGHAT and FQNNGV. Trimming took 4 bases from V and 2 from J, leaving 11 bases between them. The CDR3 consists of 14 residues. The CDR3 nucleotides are TGTGCCAGCAGCTCCCTTAAAGGGCAAGAGACCCAGTACTTC. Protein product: CASSSLKGQETQYF.

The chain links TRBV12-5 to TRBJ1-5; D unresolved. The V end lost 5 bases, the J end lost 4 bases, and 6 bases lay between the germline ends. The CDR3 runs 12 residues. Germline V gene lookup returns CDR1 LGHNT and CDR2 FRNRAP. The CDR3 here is CASGQTNQPQHF. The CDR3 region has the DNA TGTGCTAGTGGTCAGACTAATCAGCCCCAGCATTTT.

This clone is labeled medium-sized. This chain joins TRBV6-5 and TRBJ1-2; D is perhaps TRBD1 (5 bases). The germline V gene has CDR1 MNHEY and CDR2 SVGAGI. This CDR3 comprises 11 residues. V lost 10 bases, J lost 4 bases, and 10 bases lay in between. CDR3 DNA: TGTGCCACCTCGGACACCTATGGCTACACCTTC. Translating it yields CATSDTYGYTF.

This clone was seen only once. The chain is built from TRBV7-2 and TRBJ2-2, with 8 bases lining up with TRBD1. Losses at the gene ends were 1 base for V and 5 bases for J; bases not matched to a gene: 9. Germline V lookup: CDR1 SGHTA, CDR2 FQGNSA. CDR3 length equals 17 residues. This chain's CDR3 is CASSLGQGAGGTGELFF. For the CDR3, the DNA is TGTGCCAGCAGCTTAGGGCAGGGGGCGGGTGGTACCGGGGAGCTGTTTTTT. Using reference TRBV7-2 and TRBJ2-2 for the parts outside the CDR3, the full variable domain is GAGVSQSPSNKVTEKGKDVELRCDPISGHTALYWYRQSLGQGLEFLIYFQGNSAPDKSGLPSDRFSAERTGGSVSTLTIQRTQQEDSAVYLCASSLGQGAGGTGELFFGEGSRLTVL.

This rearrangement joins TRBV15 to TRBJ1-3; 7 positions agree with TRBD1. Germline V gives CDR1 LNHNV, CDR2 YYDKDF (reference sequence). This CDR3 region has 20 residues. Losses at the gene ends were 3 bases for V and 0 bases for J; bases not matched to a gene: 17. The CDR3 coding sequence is TGTGCCACCAGCAGCCCTCGGGGACAGTTCCTCACAAACTCTGGAAACACCATATATTTT. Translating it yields CATSSPRGQFLTNSGNTIYF.

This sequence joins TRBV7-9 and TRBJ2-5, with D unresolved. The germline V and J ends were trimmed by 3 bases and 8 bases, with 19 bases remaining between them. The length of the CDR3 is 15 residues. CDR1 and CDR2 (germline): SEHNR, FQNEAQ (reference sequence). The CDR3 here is CASSLGSMGFSTQYF. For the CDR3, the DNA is TGTGCCAGCAGCTTGGGGTCTATGGGGTTTAGCACCCAGTACTTC.

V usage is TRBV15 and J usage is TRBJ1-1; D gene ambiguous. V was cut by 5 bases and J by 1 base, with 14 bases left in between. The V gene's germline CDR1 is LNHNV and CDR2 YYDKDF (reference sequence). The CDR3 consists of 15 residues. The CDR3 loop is CATSVLNRGNTEAFF. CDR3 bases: TGTGCCACCAGCGTCCTTAACCGGGGGAACACTGAAGCTTTCTTT.

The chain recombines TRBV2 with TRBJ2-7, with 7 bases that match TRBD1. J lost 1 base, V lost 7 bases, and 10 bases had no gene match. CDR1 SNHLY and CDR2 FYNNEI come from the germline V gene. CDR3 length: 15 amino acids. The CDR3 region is CASTRGQLSSYEQYV. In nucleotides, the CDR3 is TGTGCCAGCACGAGGGGACAGCTAAGTTCCTACGAGCAGTACGTC.

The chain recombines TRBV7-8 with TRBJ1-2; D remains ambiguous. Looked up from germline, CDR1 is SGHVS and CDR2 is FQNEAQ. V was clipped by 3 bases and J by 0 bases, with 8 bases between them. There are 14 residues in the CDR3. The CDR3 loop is CASSLDRTNYGYTF. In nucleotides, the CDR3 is TGTGCCAGCAGCTTGGACCGGACTAACTATGGCTACACCTTC. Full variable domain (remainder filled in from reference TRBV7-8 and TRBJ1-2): GAGVSQSPRYKVAKRGQDVALRCDPISGHVSLFWYQQALGQGPEFLTYFQNEAQLDKSGLPSDRFFAERPEGSVSTLKIQRTQQEDSAVYLCASSLDRTNYGYTFGSGTRLTVV.

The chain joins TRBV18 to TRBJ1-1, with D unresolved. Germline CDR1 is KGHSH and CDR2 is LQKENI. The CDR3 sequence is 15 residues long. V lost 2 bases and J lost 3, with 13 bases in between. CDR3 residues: CASSPGEVPDTEAFF. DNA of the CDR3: TGTGCCAGCTCACCAGGGGAGGTTCCGGACACTGAAGCTTTCTTT. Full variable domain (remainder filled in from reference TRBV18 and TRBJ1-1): NAGVMQNPRHLVRRRGQEARLRCSPMKGHSHVYWYRQLPEEGLKFMVYLQKENIIDESGMPKERFSAEFPKEGPSILRIQQVVRGDSAAYFCASSPGEVPDTEAFFGQGTRLTVV.

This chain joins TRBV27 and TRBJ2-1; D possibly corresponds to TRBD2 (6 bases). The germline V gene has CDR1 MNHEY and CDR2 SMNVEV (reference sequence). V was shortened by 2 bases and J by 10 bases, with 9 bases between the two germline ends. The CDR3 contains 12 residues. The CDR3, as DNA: TGTGCCAGCAGTTTAAGGGCGGGAGAGCAGTTCTTC. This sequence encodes CASSLRAGEQFF.

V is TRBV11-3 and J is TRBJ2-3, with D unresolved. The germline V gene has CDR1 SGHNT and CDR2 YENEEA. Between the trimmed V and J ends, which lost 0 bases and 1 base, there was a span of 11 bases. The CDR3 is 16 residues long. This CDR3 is CASSLDGLLGTDTQYF. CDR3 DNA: TGTGCCAGCAGCTTAGACGGGCTTTTGGGCACAGATACGCAGTATTTT. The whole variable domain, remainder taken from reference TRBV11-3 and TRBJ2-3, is EAGVVQSPRYKIIEKKQPVAFWCNPISGHNTLYWYLQNLGQGPELLIRYENEEAVDDSQLPKDRFSAERLKGVDSTLKIQPAELGDSAVYLCASSLDGLLGTDTQYFGPGTRLTVL.